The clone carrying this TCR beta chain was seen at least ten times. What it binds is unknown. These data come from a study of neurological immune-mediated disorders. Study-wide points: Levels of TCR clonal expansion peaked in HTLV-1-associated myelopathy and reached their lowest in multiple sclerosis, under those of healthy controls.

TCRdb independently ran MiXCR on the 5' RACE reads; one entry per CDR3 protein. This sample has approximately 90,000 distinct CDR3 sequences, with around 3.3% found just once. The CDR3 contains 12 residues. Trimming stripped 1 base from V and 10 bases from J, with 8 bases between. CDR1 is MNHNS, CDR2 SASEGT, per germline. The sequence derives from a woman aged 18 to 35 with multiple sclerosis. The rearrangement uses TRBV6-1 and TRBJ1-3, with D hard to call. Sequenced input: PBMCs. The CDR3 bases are TGTGCCAGCAGTGAAGATCCTCGGACCATATATTTT. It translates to CASSEDPRTIYF.